The next 19 T cell receptor beta chains were all read from a single sample in a study of STAT3 mutations in large granular lymphocyte leukemia. For these TCRs, the target antigens are not known. Study-wide points: Every T-cell large granular lymphocyte leukemia patient had at least one immunodominant TCR beta clonotype.

Profiled with immunoSEQ multiplex PCR; TCRdb holds only in-frame clones, not every one. Among roughly 14,000 clones listed, about nine tenths were seen once. Sequencing was carried out using peripheral blood mononuclear cells. These receptors were collected from a woman between 50 and 59 years old with T-cell large granular lymphocyte leukemia. Some clones in this sample may be carry-over from other donors' samples.

V and J are TRBV19 and TRBJ1-5; 8 nucleotides line up with TRBD1. There are 16 residues in the CDR3. V was pared by 9 bases and J by 0 bases, with 10 bases of the junction left unmatched. Germline loops: CDR1 LNHDA, CDR2 SQIVND (reference sequence). CDR3 sequence reads: CASDRGAGYSNQPQHF. In nucleotides, the CDR3 is TGTGCCAGCGACAGGGGAGCCGGGTATAGCAATCAGCCCCAGCATTTT.

CDR3 nucleotide sequence: TGTGCCAGCTCACCGCCGGACAGGGGAGCCAACGTCCTGACTTTC. Its protein is CASSPPDRGANVLTF. The chain couples TRBV18 to TRBJ2-6, with 9 bases fitting TRBD1. With 3 bases clipped from V and 7 bases from J, the junction kept 4 bases outside the gene matches. The germline CDR1 and CDR2 sequences are KGHSH and LQKENI. CDR3 length: 15 amino acids.

V gene TRBV19 combines with J gene TRBJ2-1, with 11 nucleotides matching TRBD2. The CDR3 length is 20 residues. V was pared by 6 bases and J by 6 bases, with 22 bases of the junction left unmatched. Germline V CDR1 and CDR2: LNHDA, SQIVND (reference sequence). CDR3 DNA: TGTGCCAGTAGCCTTCGTCCGACAGGGTTGACTAGCGGGAACAGCAATGAGCAGTTCTTC. Its protein is CASSLRPTGLTSGNSNEQFF.

The V gene is TRBV5-6, the J gene TRBJ2-3, with 8 bases identical to TRBD1. Trimming cost V 5 bases and J 9 bases; bases outside gene matches: 8. There are 13 residues in the CDR3. Looked up from germline, CDR1 is SGHDT and CDR2 is YYEEEE. CDR3 in DNA: TGTGCCAGCAGTATCGGCCAGGGGGCCACGCAGTATTTT. Translated: CASSIGQGATQYF.

The chain combines TRBV7-9 with TRBJ2-7, with TRBD1 as a possible D gene (5 bases). The germline CDR1 and CDR2 sequences are SEHNR and FQNEAQ (reference sequence). This CDR3 region has 13 residues. The ends were cut back, 6 bases at V and 7 bases at J, with 16 bases in the middle. The CDR3, as DNA: TGTGCCAGCAGTAGGGGCCAGAGTGGTGAGCAGTACTTC. It is translated as CASSRGQSGEQYF. The entire variable domain, with the rest obtained from reference TRBV7-9 and TRBJ2-7, is as follows: DTGVSQNPRHKITKRGQNVTFRCDPISEHNRLYWYRQTLGQGPEFLTYFQNEAQLEKSRLLSDRFSAERPKGSFSTLEIQRTEQGDSAMYLCASSRGQSGEQYFGPGTRLTVT.

V usage is TRBV5-4 and J usage is TRBJ1-4; D is ambiguous. Trimming removed 1 base from V and 7 bases from J, with 14 bases in between. Germline loops: CDR1 SGHNT, CDR2 YYREEE (reference sequence). This CDR3 comprises 15 residues. CDR3 DNA: TGTGCCAGCAGCTTGAGGAGGGAAAGAGGTGAAAAACTGTTTTTT. Encoded protein: CASSLRRERGEKLFF.

This chain uses TRBV18 with TRBJ1-5, with D possibly matching TRBD1 (6 bases). The CDR3 loop spans 15 amino acids. Trimming shortened V by 3 bases and J by 3 bases, and 12 bases separated the two germline ends. Per germline, CDR1 KGHSH and CDR2 LQKENI. The CDR3 sequence: CASSPAGAINQPQHF. Written as DNA, the CDR3 is TGTGCCAGCTCACCGGCAGGGGCGATCAATCAGCCCCAGCATTTT.

The V gene is TRBV5-4, the J gene TRBJ2-5; D is perhaps TRBD2 (5 bases). The V gene's germline CDR1 is SGHNT and CDR2 YYREEE (reference sequence). The V and J ends lost 1 base and 4 bases respectively, with 11 bases between them. The CDR3 spans 14 residues. This CDR3 reads CASSLTVAGETQYF. The CDR3 bases are TGTGCCAGCAGCTTGACGGTGGCGGGAGAGACCCAGTACTTC.

The chain links TRBV7-9 to TRBJ2-1; D remains ambiguous. V was trimmed by 5 bases and J by 4 bases, leaving 15 bases between them. There are 15 residues in the CDR3. Germline V gene lookup returns CDR1 SEHNR and CDR2 FQNEAQ (reference sequence). The CDR3 DNA follows: TGTGCCAGCAGCGATGACTTGACTCCGTACAATGAGCAGTTCTTC. It is translated as CASSDDLTPYNEQFF.

The chain uses TRBV10-3 and TRBJ2-7; 9 bases map to TRBD2. The CDR3 loop spans 14 amino acids. Trimming cost V 6 bases and J 7 bases; bases outside gene matches: 10. Looked up from germline, CDR1 is ENHRY and CDR2 is SYGVKD. CDR3 amino acids: CAISSGTSLGEQYF. CDR3 nucleotide sequence: TGTGCCATCAGCTCCGGGACTAGCTTAGGGGAGCAGTACTTC.

This clone was found once. This rearrangement joins TRBV6-5 to TRBJ2-7; TRBD1 matches at 9 bases. V shed 7 bases, J shed 6 bases, and the junction held 13 bases outside the gene matches. The CDR3 totals 15 residues. Germline V gives CDR1 MNHEY, CDR2 SVGAGI. This chain's CDR3 is CASTPPGTGRSEQYF. Here the CDR3 DNA reads TGTGCCAGCACCCCCCCCGGGACAGGGCGGTCCGAGCAGTACTTC.

This chain uses TRBV5-6 with TRBJ1-1, with D unresolved. Germline loops: CDR1 SGHDT, CDR2 YYEEEE. V was clipped by 0 bases and J by 0 bases, with 6 bases between them. The CDR3 contains 14 residues. The CDR3, as DNA: TGTGCCAGCAGCTTGGGACTCCTGAACACTGAAGCTTTCTTT. It encodes CASSLGLLNTEAFF.

The rearrangement links TRBV2 to TRBJ2-7; no clear D gene. This CDR3 is 13 amino acids long. Trimming shortened V by 3 bases and J by 4 bases, and 10 bases separated the two germline ends. Per the germline V gene, CDR1 is SNHLY and CDR2 is FYNNEI. The CDR3 loop is CASSDNTPYEQYF. CDR3 DNA: TGTGCCAGCAGTGACAACACGCCTTACGAGCAGTACTTC.

V is TRBV4-2 and J is TRBJ2-3; TRBD2 might be the D (5 bases). Trimming shortened V by 3 bases and J by 0 bases, and 19 bases separated the two germline ends. The CDR3 totals 18 residues. CDR1 is LGHNA, CDR2 YNFKEQ, per germline. This CDR3 reads CASSHPPRTVYSTDTQYF. CDR3 bases: TGTGCCAGCAGCCACCCCCCTCGGACTGTTTATAGCACAGATACGCAGTATTTT.

The V call is TRBV7-9, the J call TRBJ1-1; 8 bases map to TRBD1. The V gene end was trimmed by 3 bases and the J gene end by 4 bases; junction bases not matched to a gene: 7. The germline V gene encodes CDR1 SEHNR and CDR2 FQNEAQ (reference sequence). This CDR3 is built from 15 residues. The CDR3 DNA follows: TGTGCCAGCAGCTTCGCCGGGACAGGCCTCACTGAAGCTTTCTTT. Amino acids: CASSFAGTGLTEAFF.

This chain's CDR3 is CASSQDPAGGLEGYTF. DNA of the CDR3: TGCGCCAGCAGCCAAGATCCCGCAGGGGGGTTGGAGGGCTACACCTTC. The chain employs TRBV4-1 and TRBJ1-2, with 7 bases aligning to TRBD1. The CDR3 runs 16 residues. CDR1 and CDR2 (germline): MGHRA, YSYEKL. The V and J ends lost 0 bases and 8 bases, in that order; junction bases with no gene match: 12.

The V and J genes are TRBV4-1 and TRBJ2-3, with TRBD2 identical over 8 bases. Trimming cost V 5 bases and J 3 bases; bases outside gene matches: 13. In germline, CDR1 is MGHRA, CDR2 YSYEKL. This CDR3 has 17 residues. The CDR3 is CASSSSGSGSGTDTQYF. DNA of the CDR3: TGCGCCAGCAGCTCCAGCGGGAGCGGGAGTGGGACAGATACGCAGTATTTT.

The V call is TRBV4-1, the J call TRBJ2-2; D perhaps matches TRBD2 (7 bases). This CDR3 spans 15 amino acids. Germline loops: CDR1 MGHRA, CDR2 YSYEKL. The V gene lost 8 bases and the J gene lost 3 bases, with 16 bases spanning the gap. The CDR3 nucleotides read TGCGCCAGCGGGCCCCGGGGGGCGGACACCGGGGAGCTGTTTTTT. Its translation is CASGPRGADTGELFF.

The V gene is TRBV27, the J gene TRBJ1-5; D unclear. The CDR3 length is 13 residues. The germline V gene encodes CDR1 MNHEY and CDR2 SMNVEV (reference sequence). Deletions cut 2 bases from V and 2 bases from J, with 4 bases between. In nucleotides, the CDR3 is TGTGCCAGCAGTTTAGTCGGCAATCAGCCCCAGCATTTT. Encoded protein: CASSLVGNQPQHF.